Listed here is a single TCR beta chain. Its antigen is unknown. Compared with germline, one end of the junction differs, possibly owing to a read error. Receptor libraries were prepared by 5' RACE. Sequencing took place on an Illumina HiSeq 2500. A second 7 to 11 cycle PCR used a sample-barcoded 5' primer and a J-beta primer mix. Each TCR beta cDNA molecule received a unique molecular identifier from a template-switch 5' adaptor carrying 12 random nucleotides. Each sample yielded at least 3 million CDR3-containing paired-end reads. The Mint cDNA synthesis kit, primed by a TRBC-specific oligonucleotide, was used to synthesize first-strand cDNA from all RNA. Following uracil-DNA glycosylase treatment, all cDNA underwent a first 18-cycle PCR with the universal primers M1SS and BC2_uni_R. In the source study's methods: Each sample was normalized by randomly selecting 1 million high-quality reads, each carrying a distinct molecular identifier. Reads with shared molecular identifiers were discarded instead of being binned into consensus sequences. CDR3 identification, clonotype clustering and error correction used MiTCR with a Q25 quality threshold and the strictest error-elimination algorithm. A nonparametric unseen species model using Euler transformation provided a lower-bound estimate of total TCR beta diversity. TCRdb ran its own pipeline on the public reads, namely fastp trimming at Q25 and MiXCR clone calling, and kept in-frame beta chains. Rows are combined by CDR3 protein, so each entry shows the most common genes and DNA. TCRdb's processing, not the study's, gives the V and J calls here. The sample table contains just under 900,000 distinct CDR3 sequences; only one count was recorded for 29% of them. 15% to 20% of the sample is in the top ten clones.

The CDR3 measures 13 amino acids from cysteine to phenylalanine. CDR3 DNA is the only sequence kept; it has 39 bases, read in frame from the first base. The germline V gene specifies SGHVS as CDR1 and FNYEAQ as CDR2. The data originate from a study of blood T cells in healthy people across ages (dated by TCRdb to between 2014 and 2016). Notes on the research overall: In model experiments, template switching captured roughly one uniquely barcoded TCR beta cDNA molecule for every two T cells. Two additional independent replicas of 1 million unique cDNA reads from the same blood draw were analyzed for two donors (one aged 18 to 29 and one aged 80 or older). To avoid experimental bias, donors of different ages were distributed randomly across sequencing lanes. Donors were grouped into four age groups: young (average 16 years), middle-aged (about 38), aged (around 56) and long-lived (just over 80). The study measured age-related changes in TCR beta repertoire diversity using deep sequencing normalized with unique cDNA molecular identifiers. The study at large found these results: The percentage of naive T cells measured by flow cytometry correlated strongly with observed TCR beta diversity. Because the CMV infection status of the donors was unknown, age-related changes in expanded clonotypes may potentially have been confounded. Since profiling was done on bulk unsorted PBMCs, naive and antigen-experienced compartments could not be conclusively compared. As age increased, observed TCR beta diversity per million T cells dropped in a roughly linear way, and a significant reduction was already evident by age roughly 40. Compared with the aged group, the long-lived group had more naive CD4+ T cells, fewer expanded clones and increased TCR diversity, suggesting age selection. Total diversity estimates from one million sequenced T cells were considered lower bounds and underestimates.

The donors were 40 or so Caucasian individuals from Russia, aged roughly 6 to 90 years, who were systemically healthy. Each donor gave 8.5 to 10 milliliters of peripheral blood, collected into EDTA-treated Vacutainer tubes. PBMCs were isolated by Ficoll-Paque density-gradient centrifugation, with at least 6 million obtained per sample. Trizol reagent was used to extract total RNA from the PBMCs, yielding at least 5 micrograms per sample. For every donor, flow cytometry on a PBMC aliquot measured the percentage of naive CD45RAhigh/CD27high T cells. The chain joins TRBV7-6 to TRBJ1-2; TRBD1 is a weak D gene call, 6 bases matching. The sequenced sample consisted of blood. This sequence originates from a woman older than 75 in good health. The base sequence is TGTGTCAGCAGCCCAGGGGTTTCGCGTGGCTACACCTTC. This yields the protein CVSSPGVSRGYTF.